The subject of this entry is one T cell receptor (beta chain). Its target is not known. This entry comes from a study of CD8+ T cells in alopecia areata. Looking at the study overall: Treated patients took oral tofacitinib at 5 to 10 mg twice daily. Percentage of affected scalp area was the basis on which treated patients' severity was scored. Study results and limitations: Many expanded lesional clones remained in scalp and blood on tofacitinib.

Indicated treatment: oral pan-JAK inhibitor, 5-10 mg twice daily. It was from alopecia areata patients that lesional scalp punch biopsies and peripheral blood were collected. The CDR3 runs 12 residues. V gave up 7 bases and J gave up 2 bases, with 9 bases separating them. Per germline, CDR1 SNHLY and CDR2 FYNNEI. In each case, RNA was isolated and then reverse transcribed into cDNA as the sequencing template. TCRdb's copy holds only in-frame clones and misses some; the assay was immunoSEQ multiplex PCR. The table includes about 210,000 clones, under 40% detected once. The sample was CD4+ T cells sorted from blood, taken at approximately week 30, from a patient treated with tofacitinib. The genes are TRBV2 and TRBJ2-7; D not resolved. The sequence was collected from a human donor with alopecia areata. For the CDR3, the DNA is TGTGCCAGCAATCCAGATGCCTACGAGCAGTACTTC. This encodes CASNPDAYEQYF.